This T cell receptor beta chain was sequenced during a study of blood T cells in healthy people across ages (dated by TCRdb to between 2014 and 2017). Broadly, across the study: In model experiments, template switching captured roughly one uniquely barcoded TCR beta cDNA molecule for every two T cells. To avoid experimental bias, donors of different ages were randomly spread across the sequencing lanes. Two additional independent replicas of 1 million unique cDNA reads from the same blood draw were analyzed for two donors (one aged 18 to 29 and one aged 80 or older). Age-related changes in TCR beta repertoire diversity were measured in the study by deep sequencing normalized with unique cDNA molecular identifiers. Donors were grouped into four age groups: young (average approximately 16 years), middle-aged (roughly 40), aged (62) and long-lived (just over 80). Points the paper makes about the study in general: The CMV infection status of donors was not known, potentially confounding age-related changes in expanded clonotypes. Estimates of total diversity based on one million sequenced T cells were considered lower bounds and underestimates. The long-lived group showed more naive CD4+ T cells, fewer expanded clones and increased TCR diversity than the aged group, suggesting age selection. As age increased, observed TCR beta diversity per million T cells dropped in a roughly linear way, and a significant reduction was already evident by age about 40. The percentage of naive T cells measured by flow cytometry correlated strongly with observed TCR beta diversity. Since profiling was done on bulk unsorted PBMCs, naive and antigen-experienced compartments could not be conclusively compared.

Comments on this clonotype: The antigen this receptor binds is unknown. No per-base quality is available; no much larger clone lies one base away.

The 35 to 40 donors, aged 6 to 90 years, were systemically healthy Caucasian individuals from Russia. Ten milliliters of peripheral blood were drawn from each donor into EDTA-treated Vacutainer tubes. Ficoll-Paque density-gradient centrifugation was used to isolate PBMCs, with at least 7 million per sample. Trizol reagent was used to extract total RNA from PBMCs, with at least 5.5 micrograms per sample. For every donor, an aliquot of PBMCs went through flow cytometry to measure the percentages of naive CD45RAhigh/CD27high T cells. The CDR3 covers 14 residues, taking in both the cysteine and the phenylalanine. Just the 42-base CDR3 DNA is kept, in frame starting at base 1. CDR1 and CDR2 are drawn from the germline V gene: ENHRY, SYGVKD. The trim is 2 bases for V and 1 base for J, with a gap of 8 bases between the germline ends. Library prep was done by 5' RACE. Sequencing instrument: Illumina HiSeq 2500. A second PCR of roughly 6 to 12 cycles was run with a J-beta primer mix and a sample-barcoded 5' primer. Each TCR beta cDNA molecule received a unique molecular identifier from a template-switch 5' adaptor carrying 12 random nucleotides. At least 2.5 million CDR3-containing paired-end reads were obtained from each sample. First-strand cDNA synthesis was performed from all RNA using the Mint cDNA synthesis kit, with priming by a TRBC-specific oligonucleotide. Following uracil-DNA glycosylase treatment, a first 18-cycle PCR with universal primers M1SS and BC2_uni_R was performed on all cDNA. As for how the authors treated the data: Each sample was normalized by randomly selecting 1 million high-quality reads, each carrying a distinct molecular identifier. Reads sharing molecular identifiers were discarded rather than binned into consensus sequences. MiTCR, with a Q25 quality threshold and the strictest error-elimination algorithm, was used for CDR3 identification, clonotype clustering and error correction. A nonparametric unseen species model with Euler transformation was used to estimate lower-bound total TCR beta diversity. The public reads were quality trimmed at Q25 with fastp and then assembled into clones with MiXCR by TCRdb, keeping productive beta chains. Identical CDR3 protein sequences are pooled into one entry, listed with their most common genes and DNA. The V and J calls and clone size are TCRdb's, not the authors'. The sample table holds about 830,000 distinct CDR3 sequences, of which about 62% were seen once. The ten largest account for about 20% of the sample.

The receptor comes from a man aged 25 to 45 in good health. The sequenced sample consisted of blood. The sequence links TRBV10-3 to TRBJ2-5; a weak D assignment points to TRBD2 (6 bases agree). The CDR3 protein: CAISERETQETQYF. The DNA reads TGTGCCATCAGTGAGCGGGAGACCCAAGAGACCCAGTACTTC.